The rows below give T cell receptor beta chains drawn from one sample of a study of T-cell memory formation after mild COVID-19. TCRdb re-called the 5' RACE reads with MiXCR, one entry per CDR3 protein. The table has some 120,000 distinct CDR3 sequences, approximately 15% seen once. Specimen: PBMCs or a T cell subset sorted from them (not recorded which). These receptors were taken from an adult woman who had mild COVID-19 (a few samples of this study predate the infection). Cell type and time point are not known. The CDR3 runs from the conserved cysteine through the conserved F or W. A D gene is named only where the DNA matches it firmly. Only part of the rows carry a size: once, few, many, or a class if the clone is expanded.

D gene,clone size,J gene,V gene,CDR3 protein,CDR3 DNA
.,few,TRBJ2-5,TRBV7-9,CASSFVDRVSGETQYF,TGTGCCAGCAGCTTCGTCGATCGAGTGTCAGGGGAGACCCAGTACTTC
.,.,TRBJ1-1,TRBV12-3/TRBV12-4,CASGVSRLNTEAFF,TGTGCCAGCGGAGTAAGTCGACTCAACACTGAAGCTTTCTTT
.,.,TRBJ2-5,TRBV7-9,CASSQGVQETQYF,TGTGCCAGCAGCCAGGGAGTCCAAGAGACCCAGTACTTC
.,.,TRBJ2-2,TRBV21-1,CASRGGRVSGELFF,TGTGCCAGCAGAGGCGGGAGAGTGTCCGGGGAGCTGTTTTTT
.,.,TRBJ2-7,TRBV18,CASSLITHEQYF,TGTGCCAGCTCACTTATCACCCACGAGCAGTACTTC
.,few,TRBJ2-1,TRBV9,CASSVEGVWYNEQFF,TGTGCCAGCAGCGTAGAAGGAGTTTGGTACAATGAGCAGTTCTTC
.,.,TRBJ2-7,TRBV25-1,CASSIQRHEQYF,TGTGCCAGCAGTATCCAGCGGCACGAGCAGTACTTC
TRBD2,.,TRBJ2-1,TRBV2,CASSEAGLDYNEQFF,TGTGCCAGCAGTGAAGCGGGACTAGACTACAATGAGCAGTTCTTC
TRBD2,.,TRBJ2-7,TRBV11-1,CATRRTSGPYEQYF,TGTGCCACCCGCAGGACTAGCGGGCCCTACGAGCAGTACTTC
.,.,TRBJ1-1,TRBV3-1,CASSQPRRGGEAFF,TGTGCCAGCAGCCAACCTCGACGGGGCGGTGAAGCTTTCTTT
TRBD1,.,TRBJ2-7,TRBV20-1,CSARWDSSYEQYF,TGCAGTGCTAGATGGGACAGCTCCTACGAGCAGTACTTC
.,few,TRBJ2-1,TRBV6-2/TRBV6-3,CASSYGSVDPTNEQFF,TGTGCCAGCAGTTACGGGTCGGTAGACCCAACTAATGAGCAGTTCTTC
.,.,TRBJ2-1,TRBV7-2,CASSFSRYSYNEQFF,TGTGCCAGCAGCTTCAGCCGATACTCCTACAATGAGCAGTTCTTC
TRBD2,few,TRBJ2-1,TRBV9,CASSVGQREYYEQFF,TGTGCCAGCAGCGTAGGCCAGCGGGAGTACTATGAGCAGTTCTTC
.,few,TRBJ2-5,TRBV18,CASSPASYQETQYF,TGTGCCAGCTCACCAGCCTCTTATCAAGAGACCCAGTACTTC
.,few,TRBJ1-1,TRBV20-1,CSADGLDTEAFF,TGCAGTGCTGACGGACTGGACACTGAAGCTTTCTTT
.,.,TRBJ2-5,TRBV24-1,CATSDSWRKETQYF,TGTGCCACCAGTGATTCTTGGCGCAAGGAGACCCAGTACTTC
TRBD2,many,TRBJ2-4,TRBV29-1,CSVAGLAGERLAKNIQYF,TGCAGCGTCGCTGGGCTAGCGGGAGAAAGGCTAGCCAAAAACATTCAGTACTTC
TRBD2,.,TRBJ2-1,TRBV4-2,CASSQESLAGENEQFF,TGTGCCAGCAGCCAAGAGTCGCTAGCGGGAGAAAATGAGCAGTTCTTC
.,many,TRBJ2-5,TRBV7-9,CASSSWTRETQYF,TGTGCCAGCAGCTCATGGACAAGGGAGACCCAGTACTTC
.,.,TRBJ1-2,TRBV19,CASSEGLTPSGYTF,TGTGCCAGTAGTGAGGGACTCACACCAAGTGGCTACACCTTC
TRBD2,few,TRBJ2-1,TRBV7-9,CASSTRTSGGPSSYNEQFF,TGTGCCAGCAGCACCCGGACTAGCGGGGGCCCAAGCTCCTACAATGAGCAGTTCTTC
.,few,TRBJ2-2,TRBV7-3,CASSLRGIRGKNTGELFF,TGTGCCAGCAGCTTAAGAGGGATCCGAGGGAAGAACACCGGGGAGCTGTTTTTT
.,many,TRBJ2-7,TRBV9,CASSDTGRATYEQYF,TGTGCCAGCAGCGACACCGGGAGAGCGACCTACGAGCAGTACTTC
TRBD2,few,TRBJ2-2,TRBV12-3/TRBV12-4,CASNLRLAGVSGELFF,TGTGCCAGCAATCTACGGCTAGCGGGAGTCTCCGGGGAGCTGTTTTTT
.,few,TRBJ1-2,TRBV11-2,CASSPPGDNYGYTF,TGTGCCAGCAGCCCACCCGGGGATAACTATGGCTACACCTTC
.,.,TRBJ2-1,TRBV18,CASSPVESSYNEQFF,TGTGCCAGCTCACCTGTGGAGAGCTCCTACAATGAGCAGTTCTTC
TRBD2,.,TRBJ2-5,TRBV24-1,CATSESGRDEETQYF,TGTGCCACCAGTGAGAGCGGGAGGGATGAGGAGACCCAGTACTTC
.,.,TRBJ2-6,TRBV12-3/TRBV12-4,CASSSRGLGANVLTF,TGTGCCAGCAGTTCCAGGGGTTTAGGGGCCAACGTCCTGACTTTC